The clone carrying this TCR beta chain was counted ten times or more. The record originates from a study of blood T cell repertoires in COVID-19. About the study: Material from acute and convalescent COVID-19 was sourced from the United States, Italy and Spain. Sources were T cells, B-cell-depleted T cells, or PBMCs; the material itself was cDNA or gDNA.

TCRdb keeps only in-frame clones here, not all; method: immunoSEQ multiplex PCR. The repertoire has around 220,000 clones, roughly 90% of them found once; the top ten carry approximately 2.2%. The CDR3 has 13 amino acids. With 8 bases removed from V and 3 bases from J, the gap between germline ends came to 12 bases. From germline, CDR1 is MNHEY and CDR2 SVGAGI. The specimen was peripheral blood. The chain uses TRBV6-5 and TRBJ2-3; TRBD2 is a possible D gene (5 bases). The clonotype comes from a woman aged 40-49 years who had recovered from COVID-19. The DNA of the CDR3 is TGTGCCAGCGAGACACTAGAAACAGATACGCAGTATTTT. Its translation is CASETLETDTQYF.